The source of this T cell receptor beta chain is a study of metastatic and nonmetastatic thyroid tumors. TCRdb recomputed clones from the PCR reads via MiXCR. The sample carries approximately 20,000 clones, roughly 22% recorded once. Germline V gene sequence: CDR1 LNHDA, CDR2 SQIVND (reference sequence). V lost 3 bases and J lost 3; bases outside the gene matches: 4. The length of the CDR3 is 15 residues. Patients underwent thyroid surgery, and none had received any treatment before it. This clone has a count of ten or more. Sequencing used tumor tissue. The TCR comes from a male donor with papillary thyroid cancer or a benign thyroid nodule (not recorded which). Some clones in this sample may be carry-over from other donors' samples. The chain couples TRBV19 to TRBJ2-3, with 9 nucleotides matching TRBD1. The CDR3 DNA follows: TGTGCCAGTAGTATCGGGACAGGGAGGACAGATACGCAGTATTTT. Its translation: CASSIGTGRTDTQYF. The whole variable domain, filled in from reference TRBV19 and TRBJ2-3, reads DGGITQSPKYLFRKEGQNVTLSCEQNLNHDAMYWYRQDPGQGLRLIYYSQIVNDFQKGDIAEGYSVSREKKESFPLTVTSAQKNPTAFYLCASSIGTGRTDTQYFGPGTRLTVL.